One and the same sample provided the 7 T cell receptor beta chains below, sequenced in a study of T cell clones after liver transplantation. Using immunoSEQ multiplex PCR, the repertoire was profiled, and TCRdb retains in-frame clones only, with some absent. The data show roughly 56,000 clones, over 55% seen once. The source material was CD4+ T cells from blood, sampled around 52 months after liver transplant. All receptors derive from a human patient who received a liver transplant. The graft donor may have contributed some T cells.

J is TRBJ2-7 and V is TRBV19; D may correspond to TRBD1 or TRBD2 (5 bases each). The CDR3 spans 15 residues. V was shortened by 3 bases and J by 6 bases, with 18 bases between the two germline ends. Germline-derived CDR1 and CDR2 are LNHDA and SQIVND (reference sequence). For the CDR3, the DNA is TGTGCCAGTAGTATCCTCGACGGGGCCTCGCGCGAGCAGTACTTC. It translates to CASSILDGASREQYF.

The CDR3 DNA is TGTGCCAGCAATGCAAAAGGCGGGAACTCCTACGAGCAGTACTTC. It specifies CASNAKGGNSYEQYF. The chain is built from TRBV25-1 and TRBJ2-7; tentative D call: TRBD2 (6 bases). The CDR3 spans 15 residues. Trimming cost V 7 bases and J 0 bases, with 16 bases left between them. CDR1 is MGHDK and CDR2 is SYGVNS in the germline V gene.

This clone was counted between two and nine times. The DNA of the CDR3 is TGTGCCAGCAGTCCCGGCTTCACCCCCACAGATACGCAGTATTTT. Encoded protein: CASSPGFTPTDTQYF. V gene TRBV6-4 combines with J gene TRBJ2-3; D gene unclear. The germline V gene has CDR1 MRHNA and CDR2 SNTAGT. The CDR3 extends over 15 amino acids. The germline V and J ends were trimmed by 5 bases and 2 bases, with 14 bases remaining between them.

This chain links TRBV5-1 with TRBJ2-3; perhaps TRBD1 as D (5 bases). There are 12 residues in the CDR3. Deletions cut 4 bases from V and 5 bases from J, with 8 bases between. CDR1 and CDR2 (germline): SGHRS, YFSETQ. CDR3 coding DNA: TGCGCCAGCAGCACCCAGGGAGATACGCAGTATTTT. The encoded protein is CASSTQGDTQYF.

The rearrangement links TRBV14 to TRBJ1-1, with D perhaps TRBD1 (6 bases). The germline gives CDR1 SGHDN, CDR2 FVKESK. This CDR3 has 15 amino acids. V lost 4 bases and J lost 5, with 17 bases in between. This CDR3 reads CASSLPGGGRTEAFF. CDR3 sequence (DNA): TGTGCCAGCAGCCTCCCAGGAGGGGGGCGGACTGAAGCTTTCTTT.

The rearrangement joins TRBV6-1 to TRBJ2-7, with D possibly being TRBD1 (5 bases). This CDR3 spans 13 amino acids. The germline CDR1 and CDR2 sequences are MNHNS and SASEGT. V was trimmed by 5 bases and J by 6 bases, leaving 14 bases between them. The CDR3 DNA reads TGTGCCAGCAGTCCTAGGGGCAGAGGCGAGCAGTACTTC. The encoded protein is CASSPRGRGEQYF.

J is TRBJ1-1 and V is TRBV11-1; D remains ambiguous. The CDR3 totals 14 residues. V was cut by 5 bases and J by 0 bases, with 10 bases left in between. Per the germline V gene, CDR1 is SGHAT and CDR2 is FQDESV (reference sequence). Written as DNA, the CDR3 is TGTGCCAGCAGCCCAAGGGCGATGAACACTGAAGCTTTCTTT. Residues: CASSPRAMNTEAFF. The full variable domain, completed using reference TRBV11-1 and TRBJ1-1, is EAEVAQSPRYKITEKSQAVAFWCDPISGHATLYWYRQILGQGPELLVQFQDESVVDDSQLPKDRFSAERLKGVDSTLKIQPAELGDSAMYLCASSPRAMNTEAFFGQGTRLTVV.